This TCR beta chain was sequenced during a study of tumor and adjacent non-tumor tissue in lung cancer. Study results and caveats: TCR diversity was significantly greater in tumor than normal lung tissue. Shorter survival was associated with higher TCR diversity in tumors.

The template was RNA from unsorted bulk tissue. The normal lung tissue was taken more than 3 cm from the tumor edge. Three rounds of nested PCR, following a modified ARM-PCR protocol, produced the TCRbeta library. One entry per CDR3 protein, called by TCRdb with MiXCR from the multiplex PCR reads. The profile shows roughly 43,000 distinct CDR3 sequences, roughly 66% of them singletons. Comment on this clonotype: The antigen is not known. This may be a read error, as it is one base from a much larger clone.

The CDR3 has 12 residues. The V gene's germline CDR1 is SGHNT and CDR2 YYREEE (reference sequence). The chain couples TRBV5-4 to TRBJ2-7; no definite D call. The sample taken for sequencing was distant non-tumor lung tissue. The origin of this receptor is a man between 45 and 60 years old with non-small cell lung cancer. The CDR3 loop reads CVSSLSSYEQYF. The CDR3 bases are TGTGTCAGCAGCTTGAGCTCCTACGAGCAGTACTTC.